A single TCR beta chain is shown here with its context. From germline, CDR1 is SGHTA and CDR2 FQGNSA. The CDR3 consists of 13 residues. V dropped 6 bases and J dropped 8 bases, with 16 bases sitting between them. This record belongs to a study of cytomegalovirus exposure and HLA in healthy donors. A multiplex PCR was run with 60 Vbeta primers and 13 Jbeta primers. This table comes from immunoSEQ multiplex PCR, and its TCRdb copy is limited to in-frame clones, with some not included. The data contain a few hundred thousand clones, 60% to 85% of them seen just once; the ten biggest clones take up around a sixth.

Material: PBMCs. This TCR was sampled from a man between 40 and 49 years old in good health and CMV-seronegative. The rearrangement links TRBV7-2 to TRBJ1-2; D might be TRBD1 (6 bases). The CDR3 is CASSLDSYNGYTF. The CDR3, as DNA: TGTGCCAGCAGTTTGGACAGTTACAACGGCTACACCTTC.